This entry features one TCR beta chain sequence. Its antigen is still unknown. This sample stems from a study of cytomegalovirus exposure and HLA in healthy donors. Study-wide results and limits: When presence/absence was analysed, sequencing depth was taken to be roughly uniform across donors. Data from an earlier analysis indicated that most TCR beta V segments were productive either about 87% or about 30% of the time.

With 60 Vbeta and 13 Jbeta primers, the PCR was carried out. Original handling: Approximately 12 million of the approximately 80 million unique TCR beta chains counted in a later analysis were shared. TCRdb's table, derived via immunoSEQ multiplex PCR, lists solely in-frame clones and lacks some. The D gene and trimming were derived from the DNA, and the V and J assignments and clone size from that table. The sample shows 100,000 to 150,000 clones, around 80% of them seen only once. The sequenced material came from PBMCs. The receptor was derived from a young man in good health and CMV-seronegative.

Here the CDR3 DNA reads TGTGCCGGTGGACAGCCGAACACTGAAGCTTTCTTT. Protein: CAGGQPNTEAFF. The chain joins TRBV30 to TRBJ1-1; the D gene is possibly TRBD1 (6 bases). Germline CDR1 GTSNPN, CDR2 SVGIG (reference sequence). The CDR3 is 12 amino acids. V was cut by 8 bases and J by 1 base, with 11 bases left in between.